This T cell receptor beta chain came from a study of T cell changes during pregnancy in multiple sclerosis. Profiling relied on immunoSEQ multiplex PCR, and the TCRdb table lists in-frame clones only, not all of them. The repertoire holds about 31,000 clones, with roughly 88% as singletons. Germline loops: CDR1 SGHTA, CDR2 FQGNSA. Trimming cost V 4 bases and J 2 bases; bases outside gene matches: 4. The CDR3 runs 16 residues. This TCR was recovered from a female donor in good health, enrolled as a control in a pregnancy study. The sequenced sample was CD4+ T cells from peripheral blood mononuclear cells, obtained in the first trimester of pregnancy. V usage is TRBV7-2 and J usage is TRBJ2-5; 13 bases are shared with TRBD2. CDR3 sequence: CASSSSGLAGQETQYF. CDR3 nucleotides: TGTGCCAGCAGCTCCTCGGGACTAGCGGGGCAAGAGACCCAGTACTTC.